Below are 15 T cell receptor beta chains sequenced from a single sample in a study of blood T cells in healthy people across ages. Alongside a J-beta primer mix, a sample-barcoded 5' primer served in a second PCR lasting roughly 7 to 11 cycles. TCRdb fed the 5' RACE reads into MiXCR, producing one record per CDR3 protein. The sample records roughly 860,000 distinct CDR3 sequences, about 62% being singletons. Sample: blood. These receptors all stem from a man aged 30-40 years in good health.

This clonotype showed up just once. The J gene is TRBJ2-5, the V gene TRBV7-3, with D maybe TRBD1 (5 bases). Trimming cost V 3 bases and J 11 bases, with 22 bases left between them. CDR1 SGHTA and CDR2 FQGTGA come from the germline V gene. There are 15 residues in the CDR3. The CDR3 sequence: CASSLPQGNRNEQYF. Written as DNA, the CDR3 is TGTGCCAGCAGCTTGCCCCAGGGTAATAGGAATGAGCAGTACTTC.

The rearrangement links TRBV25-1 to TRBJ2-3, with D possibly matching TRBD1 (6 bases). Germline V gives CDR1 MGHDK, CDR2 SYGVNS. The CDR3 is made up of 17 amino acids. Trimming shortened V by 4 bases and J by 5 bases, and 22 bases separated the two germline ends. The DNA of the CDR3 is TGTGCCAGCAGTGGGACTTCAGGGGTAAAAATGGGAGATACGCAGTATTTT. Protein sequence: CASSGTSGVKMGDTQYF.

The chain joins TRBV7-9 to TRBJ2-4; TRBD1 or TRBD2 may be the D gene (6 bases each). The ends were cut back, 0 bases at V and 2 bases at J, with 14 bases in the middle. There are 17 residues in the CDR3. The germline V gene has CDR1 SEHNR and CDR2 FQNEAQ (reference sequence). The CDR3 DNA is TGTGCCAGCAGCTTAGCTTCCGGGGGCGGCTCCAAAAACATTCAGTACTTC. It translates to CASSLASGGGSKNIQYF.

V gene TRBV7-9 combines with J gene TRBJ2-7, with a possible D match to TRBD2 (7 bases). CDR1 SEHNR and CDR2 FQNEAQ come from the germline V gene (reference sequence). V was clipped by 1 base and J by 2 bases, with 15 bases between them. The CDR3 contains 16 residues. As DNA, the CDR3 is TGTGCCAGCAGCTTAGTTACTGGGGGGGCCACCTACGAGCAGTACTTC. Translation gives CASSLVTGGATYEQYF.

The chain combines TRBV20-1 with TRBJ2-1; TRBD2 matches at 12 bases. Trimming removed 6 bases from V and 6 bases from J; junction bases left unmatched: 6. The CDR3 has 14 amino acids. Germline lookup yields CDR1 DFQATT and CDR2 SNEGSKA (reference sequence). CDR3: CSARTSGVLNEQFF. The CDR3 coding sequence is TGCAGTGCCAGGACTAGCGGGGTGCTCAATGAGCAGTTCTTC.

This rearrangement joins TRBV29-1 to TRBJ2-1; a weak D match, TRBD1 (6 bases). Germline values: CDR1 SQVTM, CDR2 ANQGSEA. This CDR3 has 13 amino acids. CDR3 nucleotide sequence: TGCAGTGGTAATCCGGGACAAAGGAATGAGCAGTTCTTC. It encodes CSGNPGQRNEQFF.

V usage is TRBV9 and J usage is TRBJ2-1; 9 positions match TRBD2. J gave up 1 base and V 4 bases, and 9 bases lay outside the gene matches. Germline loops: CDR1 SGDLS, CDR2 YYNGEE. The CDR3 is 17 amino acids. The DNA for the CDR3 is TGTGCCAGCAGCCAGATAGGCGGGGGGGCATCCTACAATGAGCAGTTCTTC. It specifies CASSQIGGGASYNEQFF. Using reference TRBV9 and TRBJ2-1 for the parts outside the CDR3, the full variable domain is DSGVTQTPKHLITATGQRVTLRCSPRSGDLSVYWYQQSLDQGLQFLIQYYNGEERAKGNILERFSAQQFPDLHSELNLSSLELGDSALYFCASSQIGGGASYNEQFFGPGTRLTVL.

This clonotype has a count of ten or more. The V and J genes are TRBV9 and TRBJ2-4, with D possibly being TRBD2 (7 bases). The CDR3 is 15 residues long. Germline CDR1 SGDLS, CDR2 YYNGEE. The ends were cut back, 3 bases at V and 8 bases at J, with 18 bases in the middle. Here the CDR3 reads CASSGGGGLIDIQYF. The DNA of the CDR3 is TGTGCCAGCAGCGGCGGCGGGGGCTTGATAGACATTCAGTACTTC.

The sample holds a few counts of this clonotype. J is TRBJ2-6 and V is TRBV4-3; D may be TRBD1 or TRBD2 (6 bases each). The CDR3 is 19 amino acids. Germline V gives CDR1 LGHNA, CDR2 YSLEER. Trimming shortened V by 2 bases and J by 0 bases, and 17 bases separated the two germline ends. CDR3 coding DNA: TGCGCCAGCAGCCAACACGGGGGAACAGGGTTCTCTGGGGCCAACGTCCTGACTTTC. Protein sequence: CASSQHGGTGFSGANVLTF.

The V and J genes are TRBV4-2 and TRBJ2-3, with D perhaps given as TRBD1 or TRBD2 (6 bases each). This CDR3 has 16 amino acids. Germline values: CDR1 LGHNA, CDR2 YNFKEQ. Trimming cost V 0 bases and J 8 bases, with 18 bases left between them. The CDR3 nucleotides are TGTGCCAGCAGCCAAGATATGGGGGGCCCTTTGGCTACGCAGTATTTT. Translated: CASSQDMGGPLATQYF.

The V call is TRBV4-3, the J call TRBJ2-2, with D hard to call. Germline-derived CDR1 and CDR2 are LGHNA and YSLEER. CDR3 size: 12 residues. Trimming left V 4 bases short and J 7 bases short, with 7 bases between. The CDR3 DNA sequence: TGCGCCAGCAGCCCGGCGATCGGGGAGCTGTTTTTT. This sequence encodes CASSPAIGELFF.

The rearrangement links TRBV3-1 to TRBJ2-3; D is perhaps TRBD1 or TRBD2 (5 bases each). The V end lost 4 bases, the J end lost 3 bases, and 14 bases lay between the germline ends. The CDR3 loop spans 15 amino acids. In germline, CDR1 is LGHDT, CDR2 YNNKEL (reference sequence). CDR3 amino acids: CASSLDGAETDTQYF. Here the CDR3 DNA reads TGTGCCAGCAGCCTAGACGGGGCGGAAACAGATACGCAGTATTTT.

In its sample, this clonotype was seen a few times. The gene calls are TRBV29-1 and TRBJ2-7; D assignment may be TRBD1 or TRBD2 (5 bases each). CDR3 size: 11 residues. Trimming pared 5 bases from V and 6 bases from J, leaving 11 bases between. Germline V CDR1 and CDR2: SQVTM, ANQGSEA. CDR3 bases: TGCAGCGTTCTAGGGGCGGGCGAGCAGTACTTC. Its translation: CSVLGAGEQYF.

This clonotype was seen a handful of times. V and J are TRBV7-2 and TRBJ2-3, with TRBD1 matching 8 bases. Trimming took 6 bases from V and 1 from J; bases not matched to a gene: 0. The CDR3 has 13 residues. The germline gives CDR1 SGHTA, CDR2 FQGNSA. The CDR3 here is CASRGQGTDTQYF. CDR3 nucleotide sequence: TGTGCCAGCAGGGGACAGGGCACAGATACGCAGTATTTT.

This chain joins TRBV14 and TRBJ1-6; no firm D call. CDR3 size: 13 residues. The germline V and J ends were trimmed by 1 base and 5 bases, with 3 bases remaining between them. Germline V CDR1 and CDR2: SGHDN, FVKESK. The CDR3 protein is CASSQVHNSPLHF. CDR3 coding DNA: TGTGCCAGCAGCCAAGTCCATAATTCACCCCTCCACTTT. Full variable domain (missing parts from reference TRBV14 and TRBJ1-6): EAGVTQFPSHSVIEKGQTVTLRCDPISGHDNLYWYRRVMGKEIKFLLHFVKESKQDESGMPNNRFLAERTGGTYSTLKVQPAELEDSGVYFCASSQVHNSPLHFGNGTRLTVT.